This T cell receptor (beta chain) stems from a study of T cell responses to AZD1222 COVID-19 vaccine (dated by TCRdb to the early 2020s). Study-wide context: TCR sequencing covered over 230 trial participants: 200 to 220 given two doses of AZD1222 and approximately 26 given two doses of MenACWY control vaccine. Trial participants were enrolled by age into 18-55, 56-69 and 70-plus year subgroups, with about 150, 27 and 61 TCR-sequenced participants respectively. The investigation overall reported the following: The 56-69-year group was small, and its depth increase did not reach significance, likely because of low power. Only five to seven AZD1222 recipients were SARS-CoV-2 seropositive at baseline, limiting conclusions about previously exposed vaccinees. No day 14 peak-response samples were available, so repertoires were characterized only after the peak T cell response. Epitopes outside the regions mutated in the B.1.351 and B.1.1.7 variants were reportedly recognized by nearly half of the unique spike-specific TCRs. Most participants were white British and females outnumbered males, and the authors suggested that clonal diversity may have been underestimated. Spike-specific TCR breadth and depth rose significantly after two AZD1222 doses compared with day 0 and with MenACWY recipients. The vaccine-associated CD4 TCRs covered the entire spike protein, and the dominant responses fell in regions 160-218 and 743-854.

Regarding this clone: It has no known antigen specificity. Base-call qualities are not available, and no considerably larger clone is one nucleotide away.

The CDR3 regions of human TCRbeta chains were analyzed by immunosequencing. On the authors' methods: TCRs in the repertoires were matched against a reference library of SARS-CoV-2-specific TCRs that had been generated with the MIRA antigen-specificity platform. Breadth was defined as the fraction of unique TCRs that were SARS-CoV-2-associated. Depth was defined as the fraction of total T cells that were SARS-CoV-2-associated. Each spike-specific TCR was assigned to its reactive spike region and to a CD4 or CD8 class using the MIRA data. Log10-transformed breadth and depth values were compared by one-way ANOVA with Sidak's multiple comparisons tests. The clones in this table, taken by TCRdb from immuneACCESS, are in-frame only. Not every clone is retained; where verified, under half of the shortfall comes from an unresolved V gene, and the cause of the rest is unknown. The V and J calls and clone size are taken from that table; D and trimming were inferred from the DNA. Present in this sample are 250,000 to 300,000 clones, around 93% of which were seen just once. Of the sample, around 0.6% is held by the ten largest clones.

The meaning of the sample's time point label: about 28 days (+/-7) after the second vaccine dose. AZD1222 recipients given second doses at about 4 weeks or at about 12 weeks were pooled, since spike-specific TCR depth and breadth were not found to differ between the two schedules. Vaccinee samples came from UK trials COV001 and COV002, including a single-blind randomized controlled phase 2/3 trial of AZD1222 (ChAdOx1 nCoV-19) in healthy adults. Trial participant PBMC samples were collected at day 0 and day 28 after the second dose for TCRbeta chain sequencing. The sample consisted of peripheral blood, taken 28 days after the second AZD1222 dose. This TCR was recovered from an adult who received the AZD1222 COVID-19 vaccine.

The DNA sequence is given as TGTGCCAGCAGCAAAATTGGGGTTAACTTCTATGAGCAGTTCTTC. This yields the protein CASSKIGVNFYEQFF. This receptor chain uses TRBV21-1 and TRBJ2-1. TRBV21-1 is annotated as a pseudogene. The CDR3 goes from the cysteine to the phenylalanine over 15 residues. The only DNA kept is the CDR3, 45 bases in frame from the first base.